The sequence of this T cell receptor beta chain was determined in a study of blood T cell repertoires in COVID-19. Sequencing was performed with immunoSEQ multiplex PCR; in TCRdb, only in-frame clones are kept and a portion is missing. The table includes approximately 490,000 clones, approximately 86% detected once. There are 12 residues in the CDR3. V lost 8 bases and J lost 4; bases outside the gene matches: 3. Germline V CDR1 and CDR2: MGHRA, YSYEKL. The J gene is TRBJ1-1, the V gene TRBV4-1, with 8 bases lining up with TRBD1. The receptor was derived from a woman aged 18-30 years who had recovered from COVID-19. Sequenced material: PBMCs or T cells enriched from blood (not recorded which). This chain's CDR3 is CASRTGGTEAFF. The DNA for the CDR3 is TGCGCCAGCCGAACAGGGGGCACTGAAGCTTTCTTT.